The 23 T cell receptor beta chains presented below share a single source sample, sequenced in a study of identical twins. In TCRdb, the 5' RACE reads were re-called with MiXCR into one record per CDR3 protein. Seen here are about 430,000 distinct CDR3 sequences, around a sixth observed once, and the top ten hold about 12%. Sample: naive T cells sorted from blood. Receptors were obtained from a middle-aged man in good health.

This clonotype was observed a handful of times. This rearrangement joins TRBV10-3 to TRBJ2-5; D possibly corresponds to TRBD2 (6 bases). This CDR3 contains 12 residues. Trimming removed 10 bases at V and 5 bases at J, with 14 bases between. The germline V gene has CDR1 ENHRY and CDR2 SYGVKD. The CDR3 spells CATRGSGETQYF. In nucleotides, the CDR3 is TGTGCCACCCGGGGGAGCGGTGAGACCCAGTACTTC.

This clonotype was counted only a few times. The rearrangement joins TRBV29-1 to TRBJ1-1; possible D gene TRBD1, 6 bases. The germline CDR1 and CDR2 sequences are SQVTM and ANQGSEA. The CDR3 runs to 15 residues. V shed 0 bases and J shed 7 bases, with 18 bases lying between them. In DNA form, the CDR3 reads TGCAGCGTTGAAGATTTCGGGGGGGCCCGGGATGAAGCTTTCTTT. Its protein product is CSVEDFGGARDEAFF. Using reference TRBV29-1 and TRBJ1-1 for the parts outside the CDR3, the full variable domain is SAVISQKPSRDICQRGTSLTIQCQVDSQVTMMFWYRQQPGQSLTLIATANQGSEATYESGFVIDKFPISRPNLTFSTLTVSNMSPEDSSIYLCSVEDFGGARDEAFFGQGTRLTVV.

The chain is built from TRBV6-2 or TRBV6-3 and TRBJ1-1; D is undetermined. Germline-derived CDR1 and CDR2 are MNHEY and SVGEGT. With 3 bases removed from V and 0 bases from J, the gap between germline ends came to 11 bases. The CDR3 loop spans 15 amino acids. The CDR3: CASSYTAGMNTEAFF. The CDR3 coding sequence is TGTGCCAGCAGTTATACCGCCGGGATGAACACTGAAGCTTTCTTT.

This chain links TRBV5-1 with TRBJ1-2, with TRBD1 identical over 11 bases. The germline V gene has CDR1 SGHRS and CDR2 YFSETQ. After removal of 1 base from V and 3 bases from J, the junction contained 2 bases not matched to a gene. The CDR3 runs 15 residues. The CDR3 DNA reads as TGCGCCAGCAGCTTGTGGGGACAGGGGGACTATGGCTACACCTTC. It codes for CASSLWGQGDYGYTF.

The J gene is TRBJ1-2, the V gene TRBV12-3 or TRBV12-4; weak D call: TRBD1 (5 bases). The CDR3 totals 14 residues. Deletions cut 9 bases from V and 2 bases from J, with 16 bases between. This chain's CDR3 is CASKRGGANYGYTF. In DNA form, the CDR3 reads TGTGCCAGTAAGAGGGGAGGAGCAAACTATGGCTACACCTTC.

This clonotype was found many times. V and J are TRBV6-5 and TRBJ2-7, with D perhaps matching TRBD1 (6 bases). The CDR3 totals 11 residues. V lost 5 bases to trimming and J lost 10 bases, with 12 bases between them. Germline-derived CDR1 and CDR2 are MNHEY and SVGAGI. DNA for the CDR3: TGTGCCAGCAGTAAGGGACAAAGCCAGTACTTC. This translates into CASSKGQSQYF.

The chain joins TRBV20-1 to TRBJ1-1; no reliable D call. The V gene lost 0 bases and the J gene lost 0 bases, with 5 bases spanning the gap. This CDR3 comprises 13 residues. The germline gives CDR1 DFQATT, CDR2 SNEGSKA (reference sequence). DNA of the CDR3: TGCAGTGCTAGAGATGGGATGAACACTGAAGCTTTCTTT. Its protein product is CSARDGMNTEAFF.

This clonotype was seen ten or more times. This sequence joins TRBV5-6 and TRBJ2-5; D uncertain. The CDR3 contains 13 residues. CDR1 and CDR2 from the germline V gene are SGHDT and YYEEEE. V shed 1 base and J shed 2 bases, with 6 bases lying between them. CDR3 DNA sequence: TGTGCCAGCAGCTTGCGGATACAAGAGACCCAGTACTTC. Translated: CASSLRIQETQYF.

V and J are TRBV7-9 and TRBJ2-3; possible D gene TRBD2, 5 bases. The CDR3 contains 16 residues. V lost 5 bases and J 2 bases, leaving 17 bases between the germline ends. Germline CDR1 is SEHNR and CDR2 is FQNEAQ (reference sequence). In DNA form, the CDR3 reads TGTGCCAGCAGCAACCCGGGGAGTATGGACACAGATACGCAGTATTTT. Its translation: CASSNPGSMDTDTQYF.

Ten or more counts support this clonotype. The chain has TRBV7-2 and TRBJ2-7; 12 bases fit TRBD2. The CDR3 sequence is 20 residues long. Unmatched junction bases numbered 15, after V lost 0 bases and J lost 3 bases. Germline values: CDR1 SGHTA, CDR2 FQGNSA. The CDR3: CASSLASVTSGSSRYYEQYF. In nucleotides, the CDR3 is TGTGCCAGCAGCTTAGCGTCTGTGACTAGCGGGAGTTCCCGATACTACGAGCAGTACTTC.

The chain links TRBV28 to TRBJ2-5; either TRBD1 or TRBD2 may fit D (5 bases each). The CDR3 is 16 residues long. Per the germline V gene, CDR1 is MDHEN and CDR2 is SYDVKM. Trimming stripped 5 bases from V and 0 bases from J, with 16 bases between. The CDR3 sequence is CASSPLGKGYQETQYF. The CDR3 region has the DNA TGTGCCAGCAGTCCTCTCGGGAAGGGGTACCAAGAGACCCAGTACTTC.

This clonotype was detected only a few times. The rearrangement links TRBV20-1 to TRBJ2-7, with TRBD2 identical over 10 bases. There are 14 residues in the CDR3. Germline trimming cut 2 bases from V and 2 bases from J; bases unmatched to any gene: 3. Germline assignment: CDR1 DFQATT and CDR2 SNEGSKA (reference sequence). The CDR3 region is CSARSLAGAYEQYF. CDR3 nucleotide sequence: TGCAGTGCTAGAAGCCTAGCGGGAGCCTACGAGCAGTACTTC.

The V call is TRBV7-2, the J call TRBJ2-6; D gene uncertain. V lost 5 bases, J lost 0 bases, and 14 bases lay in between. Germline CDR1 is SGHTA and CDR2 is FQGNSA. CDR3 length: 17 residues. The CDR3 DNA is TGTGCCAGCAGCCGTCGGACCGTCAGCTCTGGGGCCAACGTCCTGACTTTC. This codes for CASSRRTVSSGANVLTF.

The CDR3 DNA reads TGCAGTGCGGAGCTCCCGGGGACTAGCGGTATCTACGAGCAGTACTTC. This encodes CSAELPGTSGIYEQYF. J is TRBJ2-7 and V is TRBV20-1, with 11 bases identical to TRBD2. The trim removed 6 bases at V and 3 bases at J, leaving 13 bases unmatched. This CDR3 contains 16 residues. Per germline, CDR1 DFQATT and CDR2 SNEGSKA (reference sequence).

The rearrangement uses TRBV21-1 and TRBJ1-1. TRBV21-1 counts as a pseudogene. CDR3 size: 13 residues. The CDR3 DNA reads as TGTGCCAGCAGCAACGCAGGGCTCACTGAAGCTTTCTTT. Translated: CASSNAGLTEAFF.

This clonotype was counted at least ten times. This chain links TRBV19 with TRBJ2-1, with D unclear. There are 15 residues in the CDR3. V lost 3 bases and J 9 bases, leaving 18 bases between the germline ends. CDR1 LNHDA and CDR2 SQIVND come from the germline V gene (reference sequence). The CDR3 reads CASSILGNQHREQFF. CDR3 DNA sequence: TGTGCCAGTAGTATTCTTGGGAATCAACATCGTGAGCAGTTCTTC.

This clonotype was counted a few times. V usage is TRBV3-1 and J usage is TRBJ1-6; D may be TRBD1 (5 bases). V dropped 3 bases and J dropped 5 bases, with 8 bases sitting between them. Germline V gene sequence: CDR1 LGHDT, CDR2 YNNKEL (reference sequence). CDR3 size: 14 residues. This CDR3 reads CASSQGLDNSPLHF. Written as DNA, the CDR3 is TGTGCCAGCAGCCAGGGACTTGATAATTCACCCCTCCACTTT. The variable domain in full, completed from reference TRBV3-1 and TRBJ1-6, reads DTAVSQTPKYLVTQMGNDKSIKCEQNLGHDTMYWYKQDSKKFLKIMFSYNNKELIINETVPNRFSPKSPDKAHLNLHINSLELGDSAVYFCASSQGLDNSPLHFGNGTRLTVT.

The CDR3 DNA is TGCAGCGTTCGGGCGGACCGCCTTAGCACAGATACGCAGTATTTT. It codes for CSVRADRLSTDTQYF. The V gene is TRBV29-1, the J gene TRBJ2-3; D is unresolved. The CDR3 sequence is 15 residues long. The V end was cut by 5 bases, the J end by 0 bases, with 15 bases between. Germline CDR1 reads SQVTM; CDR2 reads ANQGSEA.

This sequence joins TRBV12-3 or TRBV12-4 and TRBJ2-1, with 9 bases matching TRBD2. This CDR3 region has 14 residues. V trimming: 6 bases; J trimming: 3 bases; junction bases outside the gene matches: 3. Here the CDR3 reads CASRLAGIYNEQFF. Here the CDR3 DNA reads TGTGCCAGCAGGCTAGCGGGAATCTACAATGAGCAGTTCTTC.

This rearrangement joins TRBV6-2 or TRBV6-3 to TRBJ2-5, with D possibly TRBD2 on 6 matching bases. This CDR3 contains 17 residues. Trimming pared 0 bases from V and 0 bases from J, leaving 14 bases between. The V gene's germline CDR1 is MNHEY and CDR2 SVGEGT. The CDR3 coding sequence is TGTGCCAGCAGTTACTCTTTCCGGGACTCGTACCAAGAGACCCAGTACTTC. Translated: CASSYSFRDSYQETQYF.

This clonotype appeared many times. This chain joins TRBV2 and TRBJ1-1, with 7 bases identical to TRBD1. The CDR3 consists of 14 residues. The V segment lost 5 bases and the J segment 8 bases; nucleotides outside the gene matches: 11. Germline CDR1 SNHLY, CDR2 FYNNEI. DNA of the CDR3: TGTGCCAGCAGTCCACAGGGGTCCCTCGAAGAAGCTTTCTTT. Amino acids: CASSPQGSLEEAFF.

This clonotype was counted a few times. V gene TRBV20-1 combines with J gene TRBJ2-1, with no clear D. The V gene's germline CDR1 is DFQATT and CDR2 SNEGSKA (reference sequence). The V gene lost 3 bases and the J gene lost 8 bases, with 5 bases spanning the gap. The CDR3 has 10 amino acids. DNA for the CDR3: TGCAGTGCTAGGAGCCATGAGCAGTTCTTC. Translated: CSARSHEQFF.

This clonotype has ten or more counts. The chain combines TRBV29-1 with TRBJ2-3; D is perhaps TRBD1 or TRBD2 (5 bases each). The V end was cut by 6 bases, the J end by 6 bases, with 10 bases between. CDR3 length equals 11 residues. Germline lookup yields CDR1 SQVTM and CDR2 ANQGSEA. The DNA of the CDR3 is TGCAGCGTCGGGACGAGTGATACGCAGTATTTT. This gives the protein CSVGTSDTQYF.